This TCR beta chain is drawn from a study of CD8 T cells in Susac syndrome. Sequencing of TCR beta was performed on blood CD8+ and CD4+ T cells. The CD8+ and CD4+ T cells were negatively isolated, with the TEMRA cells enriched by FACS. RNA was extracted with the RNeasy kit, and a quantity of 0.5 to 1 ug was reverse transcribed using random hexamers. The immunoSEQ assay covered 54 Vbeta and 13 Jbeta segments for CDR3. One entry per CDR3 protein results from TCRdb running MiXCR on the immunoSEQ multiplex PCR reads. Of about 80,000 distinct CDR3 sequences in the sample, around 94% were seen once. The V gene's germline CDR1 is MNHEY and CDR2 SMNVEV (reference sequence). CDR3 length: 15 amino acids. Trimming took off 7 bases at V and 0 bases at J, with 13 bases between the two ends.

The V call is TRBV27, the J call TRBJ2-1, with a possible D match to TRBD2 (5 bases). Sequences were obtained from CD8+ T cells from PBMCs. The source of this sequence is a human donor in good health. This CDR3 reads CASTGGPLSYNEQFF. The CDR3 nucleotides read TGTGCCAGCACGGGCGGGCCTCTCTCCTACAATGAGCAGTTCTTC.